The entry below describes one T cell receptor (beta chain). This CDR3 contains 15 residues. The V and J ends lost 1 base and 0 bases respectively, with 10 bases between them. Germline V gives CDR1 LNHNV, CDR2 YYDKDF (reference sequence). Only in-frame clones appear in the TCRdb table, and some are missing; sequencing was by immunoSEQ multiplex PCR. The sample carries around 57,000 clones, around 87% recorded once. These data belong to a study of blood T cell repertoires in COVID-19. Whole-study context: The analysed material was cDNA or gDNA that came from T cells, B-cell-depleted T cells, or PBMCs.

The sequenced sample consisted of peripheral blood. The sequence was obtained from a man between 45 and 60 years old with active COVID-19. This sequence joins TRBV15 and TRBJ2-7; D may be TRBD1 (6 bases). The CDR3: CATSRADRSSYEQYF. The CDR3 DNA is TGTGCCACCAGCAGAGCCGACAGGAGCTCCTACGAGCAGTACTTC.